This is a list of T cell receptor beta chains from one sample in a study of beta chain features in type 1 diabetes. The protocol was immunoSEQ multiplex PCR, while the TCRdb copy is restricted to in-frame clones and leaves out a portion. The sample carries a few hundred thousand clones, approximately 12% recorded once. The sample consisted of naive CD4+ T cells from blood. These receptors came from a man aged 18 to 35 in good health. Each CDR3 is given with its conserved first and last residue. The D gene is left open where the match is weak. Clone size appears in some rows only: once, few, many, or a class for an expanded clone.

>TRBD1|NA|TRBV9|TRBJ2-7
TGTGCCAGCAGCGTAGCTACCCAGGGGGATACGAAGCAGTACTTC
CASSVATQGDTKQYF
>TRBD1|few|TRBV20-1|TRBJ1-2
TGCAGTGGGACAGGGACCTATGGCTACACCTTC
CSGTGTYGYTF
>NA|NA|TRBV7-2|TRBJ2-5
TGTGCCAGCAGCCTGGGACTTCCCGGGGGTTTACAAGAGACCCAGTACTTC
CASSLGLPGGLQETQYF
>NA|few|TRBV7-9|TRBJ2-5
TGTGCCAGCAGCATCCCCGGAGGCCAAGAGACCCAGTACTTC
CASSIPGGQETQYF
>TRBD2|NA|TRBV28|TRBJ2-7
TGTGCCAGCAGTCCACCCACGTTAGGACTAGCGGGAGGGCCAAACGAGCAGTACTTC
CASSPPTLGLAGGPNEQYF
>NA|few|TRBV2|TRBJ1-4
TGTGCCAGCAGTGAACGGGGGGGTGAAAAACTGTTTTTT
CASSERGGEKLFF
>NA|NA|TRBV29-1|TRBJ2-5
TGCAGCGTTGCCTCTGCCAGGGGTGAGACCCAGTACTTC
CSVASARGETQYF
>NA|NA|TRBV2|TRBJ1-6
TGTGCCAGCAGGCGGGACTTGGGATCACCCCTCCACTTT
CASRRDLGSPLHF
>NA|NA|TRBV9|TRBJ1-4
TGTGCCAGCAGCGTAGATGCCAGAGGAGAAAAACTGTTTTTT
CASSVDARGEKLFF
>TRBD2|NA|TRBV18|TRBJ2-7
TGTGCCAGCTCACGACCGGGACTAGCAGGCGAGCAGTACTTC
CASSRPGLAGEQYF
>TRBD1|NA|TRBV6-5|TRBJ1-3
TGTGCCAGCATCGAAGGAAGGGGGCCTGGAAACACCATATATTTT
CASIEGRGPGNTIYF
>TRBD1|few|TRBV6-1|TRBJ1-2
TGTGCCAGCAGTGAAGCCGGACAGGGGAAGGGCTACACCTTC
CASSEAGQGKGYTF
>TRBD1|few|TRBV5-4|TRBJ2-5
TGTGCCAGCAGCTTGGGCTCCCCGAGACAGGGCTTGGCGACCCAGTACTTC
CASSLGSPRQGLATQYF
>NA|NA|TRBV6-1|TRBJ1-4
TGTGCCAGCAGTGTTGGCCTGGCTGTAACGGAAAAACTGTTTTTT
CASSVGLAVTEKLFF
>TRBD2|NA|TRBV29-1|TRBJ2-7
TGCAGCGTTGAAGAAGGAGCGGGGTACCCCTACGAGCAGTACTTC
CSVEEGAGYPYEQYF
>NA|NA|TRBV7-9|TRBJ2-7
TGTGCCAGCAGCTCTTGGGTGGCGGACGAGCAGTACTTC
CASSSWVADEQYF
>NA|NA|TRBV5-5|TRBJ2-5
TGTGCCAGCAGACACCAGGGCGCCGGTGAGACCCAGTACTTC
CASRHQGAGETQYF
>TRBD1|few|TRBV6-5|TRBJ2-2
TGTGCCAGCAGAAGGACAGGGGGATCCGGGGAGCTGTTTTTT
CASRRTGGSGELFF
>NA|NA|TRBV7-2|TRBJ1-2
TGTGCCAGCAGCTCACGATCGGGGTTGCGGGGTGGCTACACCTTC
CASSSRSGLRGGYTF
>NA|NA|TRBV5-1|TRBJ2-7
TGCGCCAGCAGCTTGGACAACTACGAGCAGTACTTC
CASSLDNYEQYF
>TRBD2|few|TRBV15|TRBJ2-3
TGTGCCACCAGCACCCGACTAGCGGATAGCACAGATACGCAGTATTTT
CATSTRLADSTDTQYF
>NA|few|TRBV29-1|TRBJ1-2
TGCAGCGTTGAATTCCGACCCGACAGGACCTATGGCTACACCTTC
CSVEFRPDRTYGYTF
>NA|few|TRBV30|TRBJ2-2
TGTGCCTGGAGCCTAAGTGCTCGGGAGACCGGGGAGCTGTTTTTT
CAWSLSARETGELFF
>NA|NA|TRBV7-2|TRBJ1-5
TGTGCCAGCAGCTTAGGGCATCAGCCCCAGCATTTT
CASSLGHQPQHF
>NA|NA|TRBV4-3|TRBJ1-5
TGCGCCAGCAGCGCGCGGATAAATCAGCCCCAGCATTTT
CASSARINQPQHF
>NA|NA|TRBV30|TRBJ1-2
TGTGCCTCCCGCACCCGGGTTTTTAACTATGGCTACACCTTC
CASRTRVFNYGYTF
>NA|few|TRBV30|TRBJ1-1
TGTGCCTGGGGGGAGAGGACAGCTCAAGCTTTCTTT
CAWGERTAQAFF
>TRBD1|NA|TRBV14|TRBJ1-5
TGTGCCAGCAGCCCCGGACAGGGGGCGGGACAGCCCCAGCATTTT
CASSPGQGAGQPQHF
>TRBD1|NA|TRBV2|TRBJ2-1
TGTGCCAGGTCCGGGGTCGGGACAGGGTACAATGAGCAGTTCTTC
CARSGVGTGYNEQFF
>NA|few|TRBV7-9|TRBJ2-7
TGTGCCAGCAGCCCGCGACAGGAGCTATACGAGCAGTACTTC
CASSPRQELYEQYF
>TRBD1|NA|TRBV29-1|TRBJ1-1
TGCAGCGGCTTCGACAGGGGCACAGCGAACACTGAAGCTTTCTTT
CSGFDRGTANTEAFF
>TRBD1|NA|TRBV18|TRBJ1-4
TGTGCCAGCTCACCAGGACAGGGGACTAATGAAAAACTGTTTTTT
CASSPGQGTNEKLFF
>TRBD1|few|TRBV2|TRBJ2-7
TGTGCCAGCAGGGAGACGGGGACAGCCTACGAGCAGTACTTC
CASRETGTAYEQYF
>NA|NA|TRBV5-6|TRBJ2-2
TGTGCCAGCAGCCTTATCCTGAACACCGGGGAGCTGTTTTTT
CASSLILNTGELFF
>NA|NA|TRBV30|TRBJ1-1
TGTGCCTGGAGTCCCGGACAATTTGTCACTGAAGCTTTCTTT
CAWSPGQFVTEAFF
>TRBD1|few|TRBV28|TRBJ2-1
TGTGCCAGCAGAATAAGACAGGGAAACAATGAGCAGTTCTTC
CASRIRQGNNEQFF
>NA|NA|TRBV18|TRBJ2-1
TGTGCCAGCTCACCCTCCCCGGCAGGGGCCTACGGTGAGCAGTTCTTC
CASSPSPAGAYGEQFF
>NA|NA|TRBV28|TRBJ1-6
TGTGCCAGCGTGGATGGGGGGCGGGGGAATTCACCCCTCCACTTT
CASVDGGRGNSPLHF
>NA|few|TRBV5-5|TRBJ2-3
TGTGCCAGCAGCTCGGGACTGTTCACAGATACGCAGTATTTT
CASSSGLFTDTQYF
>NA|NA|TRBV7-8|TRBJ2-3
TGTGCCAGCAGCTTAGGTCAGGGGGGAGATACGCAGTATTTT
CASSLGQGGDTQYF
>NA|NA|TRBV5-4|TRBJ1-1
TGTGCCAGCAGCGCGACACTGTTTACTGAAGCTTTCTTT
CASSATLFTEAFF
>TRBD2|few|TRBV7-9|TRBJ2-1
TGTGCCAGCTCGCGGGGACTAGCCGATGAGCAGTTCTTC
CASSRGLADEQFF
>NA|few|TRBV30|TRBJ1-1
TGTGCCTGGAGATACAGGGTCAGGAACACTGAAGCTTTCTTT
CAWRYRVRNTEAFF
>NA|few|TRBV20-1|TRBJ1-2
TGCAGTGCGGCCATAGCAGGGGGCTACACCTTC
CSAAIAGGYTF
>NA|NA|TRBV7-2|TRBJ2-7
TGTGCCAGCAGCTTGGACTACTCCTACGAGCAGTACTTC
CASSLDYSYEQYF
>TRBD1|NA|TRBV2|TRBJ1-5
TGTGCCAGTAGGAGAGGGGGCCTGAGCAATCAGCCCCAGCATTTT
CASRRGGLSNQPQHF
>TRBD1|NA|TRBV29-1|TRBJ1-4
TGCAGCGTTGAAGGACAGGGGGACGGAAAACTGTTTTTT
CSVEGQGDGKLFF
>TRBD2|many|TRBV29-1|TRBJ2-1
TGCAGCGTTATCCGGGACTATCAGGATGAGCAGTTCTTC
CSVIRDYQDEQFF
>TRBD1|NA|TRBV9|TRBJ2-5
TGTGCCAGCAGCCACCGGGACAGGGGTTTCGAGACCCAGTACTTC
CASSHRDRGFETQYF
>TRBD1|NA|TRBV28|TRBJ2-5
TGTGCCAGCAGCCTGGGACAGGCACAAGAGACCCAGTACTTC
CASSLGQAQETQYF
>NA|NA|TRBV7-9|TRBJ2-7
TGTGCCAGCAGCTTGGACAGCGGTGGGGGGCAGTACTTC
CASSLDSGGGQYF
>NA|NA|TRBV21-1|TRBJ2-7
TGTGCCAGCAGCGACAGCGGGAATTCCTACGAGCAGTACTTC
CASSDSGNSYEQYF
>TRBD2|few|TRBV18|TRBJ2-7
TGTGCCAGCTCCCCTGGCGGGGGTTCGCCCGAGCAGTACTTC
CASSPGGGSPEQYF
>TRBD2|NA|TRBV9|TRBJ2-7
TGTGCCAGCAGCGTAGCTTCGCGGGGGGTATTCAACGAGCAGTACTTC
CASSVASRGVFNEQYF
>TRBD2|few|TRBV7-2|TRBJ2-5
TGTGCCAGCAGCCTAACATTGACTAGCGGGGGGCAAGAGACCCAGTACTTC
CASSLTLTSGGQETQYF
>NA|few|TRBV9|TRBJ1-6
TGTGCCAGCAGCTTGAAGGTTGGTTCTCGGGATTCACCCCTCCACTTT
CASSLKVGSRDSPLHF
>TRBD2|few|TRBV30|TRBJ2-2
TGTGCCTGGAGAGAGACTAGCGGGATCCCCGGGGAGCTGTTTTTT
CAWRETSGIPGELFF